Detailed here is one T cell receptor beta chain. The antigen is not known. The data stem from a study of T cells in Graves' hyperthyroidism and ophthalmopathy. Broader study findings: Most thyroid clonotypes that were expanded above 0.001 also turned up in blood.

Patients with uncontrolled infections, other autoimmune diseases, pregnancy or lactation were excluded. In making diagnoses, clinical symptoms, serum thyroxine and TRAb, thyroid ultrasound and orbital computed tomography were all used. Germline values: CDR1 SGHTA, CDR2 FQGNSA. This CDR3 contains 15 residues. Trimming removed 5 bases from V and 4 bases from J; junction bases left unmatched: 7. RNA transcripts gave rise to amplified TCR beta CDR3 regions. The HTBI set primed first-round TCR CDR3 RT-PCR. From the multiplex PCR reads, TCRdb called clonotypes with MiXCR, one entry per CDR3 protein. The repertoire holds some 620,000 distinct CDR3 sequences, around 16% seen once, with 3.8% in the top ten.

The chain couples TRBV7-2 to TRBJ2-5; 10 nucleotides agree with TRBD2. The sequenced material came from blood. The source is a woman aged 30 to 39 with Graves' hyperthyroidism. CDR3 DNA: TGTGCCAGCAGCCAAGACCTAGCGGGAGCAGAGACCCAGTACTTC. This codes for CASSQDLAGAETQYF.